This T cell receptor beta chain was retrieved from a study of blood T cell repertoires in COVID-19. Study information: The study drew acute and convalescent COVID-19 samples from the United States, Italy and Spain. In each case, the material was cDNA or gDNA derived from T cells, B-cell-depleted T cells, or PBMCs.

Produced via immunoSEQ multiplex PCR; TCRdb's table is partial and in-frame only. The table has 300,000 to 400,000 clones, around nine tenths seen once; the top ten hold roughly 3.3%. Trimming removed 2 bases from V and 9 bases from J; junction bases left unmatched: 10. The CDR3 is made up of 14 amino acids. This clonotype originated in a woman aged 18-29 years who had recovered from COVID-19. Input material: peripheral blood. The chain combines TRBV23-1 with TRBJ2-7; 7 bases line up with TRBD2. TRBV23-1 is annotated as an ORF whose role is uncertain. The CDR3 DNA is TGCGCCAGCAGTCAAAAACTAGCGACCTGGGGGCAGTACGTC. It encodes CASSQKLATWGQYV.